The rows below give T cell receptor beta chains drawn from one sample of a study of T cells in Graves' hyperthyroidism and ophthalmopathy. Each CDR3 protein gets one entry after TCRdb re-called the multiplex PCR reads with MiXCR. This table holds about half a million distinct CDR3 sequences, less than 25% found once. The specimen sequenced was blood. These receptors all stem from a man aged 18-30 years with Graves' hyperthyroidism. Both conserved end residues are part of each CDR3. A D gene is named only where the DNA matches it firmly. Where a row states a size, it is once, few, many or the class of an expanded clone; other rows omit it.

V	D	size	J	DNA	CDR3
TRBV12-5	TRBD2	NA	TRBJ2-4	TGTGCTAGTGGCTTCGGACTAGCGGGGGGGAGGAGGTACTTC	CASGFGLAGGRRYF
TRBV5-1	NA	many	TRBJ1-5	TGCGCCAGCAGCCTACAAGGGGGGTCGGATCAGCCCCAGCATTTT	CASSLQGGSDQPQHF
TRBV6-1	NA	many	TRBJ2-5	TGTGCCAGCAGTGAAATTATAAGGGAAGAGACCCAGTACTTC	CASSEIIREETQYF
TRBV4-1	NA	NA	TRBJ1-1	TGCGCCAGCAGTGGCTCGGCTGAAGCTTTCTTT	CASSGSAEAFF
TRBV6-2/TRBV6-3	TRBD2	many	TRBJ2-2	TGTGCCAGCAGTTACTCGCCTAGCGGGGGCCATAACACCGGGGAGCTGTTTTTT	CASSYSPSGGHNTGELFF
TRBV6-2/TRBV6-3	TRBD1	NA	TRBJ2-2	TGTGCCAGCAGTTACCCCGGGCGGGACAGGGGGCACACCGGGGAGCTGTTTTTT	CASSYPGRDRGHTGELFF
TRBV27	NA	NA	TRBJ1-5	TGTGCCAGCAGTTGGGGGCCCGCTTGGAGCAATCAGCCCCAGCATTTT	CASSWGPAWSNQPQHF
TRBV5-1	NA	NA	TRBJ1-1	TGCGCCAGCAGCTTGGAAGGGCAGGCGAACACTGAAGCTTTCTTT	CASSLEGQANTEAFF
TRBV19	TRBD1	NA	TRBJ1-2	TGTGCCAGTAGTATGGAGGGGGCCAATGGCTACACCTTC	CASSMEGANGYTF
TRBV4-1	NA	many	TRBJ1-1	TGCGCCAGCAGACTACAGCCGAACACTGAAGCTTTCTTT	CASRLQPNTEAFF